This T cell receptor beta chain was retrieved from a study of cytomegalovirus exposure and HLA in healthy donors. Findings and limits, study-wide: As was reported, the classifier diagnosed cytomegalovirus status with high specificity and sensitivity.

As for this clone: Its antigen is as yet unknown.

The primer mix had 60 Vbeta and 13 Jbeta primers. The data were produced by immunoSEQ multiplex PCR, yet TCRdb's version contains in-frame clones alone and is incomplete. The data contain 150,000 to 200,000 clones, around three quarters of them singletons. Germline values: CDR1 PRHDT, CDR2 FYEKMQ (reference sequence). V lost 5 bases, J lost 3 bases, and 10 bases stayed unmatched. This CDR3 is 16 amino acids long. The TCR was taken from a woman between 35 and 50 years old in good health and CMV-seronegative. The sample was PBMCs. The chain has TRBV13 and TRBJ2-3; 8 nucleotides match TRBD2. The CDR3 sequence is CASSLQRERLTDTQYF. The CDR3 nucleotides read TGTGCCAGCAGCCTCCAGCGGGAGAGGTTGACAGATACGCAGTATTTT.